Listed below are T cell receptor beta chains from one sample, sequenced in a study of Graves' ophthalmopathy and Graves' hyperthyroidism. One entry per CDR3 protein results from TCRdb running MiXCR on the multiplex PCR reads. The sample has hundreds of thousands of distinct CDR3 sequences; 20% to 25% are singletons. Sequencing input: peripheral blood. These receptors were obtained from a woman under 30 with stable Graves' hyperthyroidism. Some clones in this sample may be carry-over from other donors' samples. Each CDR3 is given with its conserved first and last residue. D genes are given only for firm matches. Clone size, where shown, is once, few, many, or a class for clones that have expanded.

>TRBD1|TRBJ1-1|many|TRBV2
CASSTIDQGGTEAFF
TGTGCCAGCAGTACAATCGACCAGGGGGGGACTGAAGCTTTCTTT
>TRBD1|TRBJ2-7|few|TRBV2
CASRQGPTYEQYF
TGTGCCAGCCGACAGGGCCCCACCTACGAGCAGTACTTC
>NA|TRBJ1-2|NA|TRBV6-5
CASSYSRGLSGYGYTF
TGTGCCAGCAGTTACTCGAGGGGACTAAGCGGGTATGGCTACACCTTC
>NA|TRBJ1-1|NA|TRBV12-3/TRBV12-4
CASSLKGSTEAFF
TGTGCCAGCAGCCTCAAGGGCAGTACTGAAGCTTTCTTT
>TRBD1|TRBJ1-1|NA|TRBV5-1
CASSGDRHNTEAFF
TGCGCCAGCAGCGGGGACAGGCATAACACTGAAGCTTTCTTT
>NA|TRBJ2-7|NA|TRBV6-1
CAGDGGTTTYEQYF
TGTGCCGGGGACGGGGGGACAACTACCTACGAGCAGTACTTC
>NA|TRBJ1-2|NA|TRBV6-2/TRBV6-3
CASSYPQLAGYTF
TGTGCCAGCAGCTATCCCCAGCTGGCTGGCTACACCTTC
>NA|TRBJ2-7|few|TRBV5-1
CASSLAFSYEQYF
TGCGCCAGCAGCTTGGCGTTCTCCTACGAGCAGTACTTC
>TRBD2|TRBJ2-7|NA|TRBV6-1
CATRRGGRYEQYF
TGTGCCACCCGACGGGGGGGTCGCTACGAGCAGTACTTC
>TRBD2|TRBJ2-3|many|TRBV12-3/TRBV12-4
CASSLQRESDTQYF
TGTGCCAGCAGCCTCCAGCGGGAGTCAGATACGCAGTATTTT
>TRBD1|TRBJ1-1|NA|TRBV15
CATSSGTGEAFF
TGTGCCACCAGCTCTGGGACAGGTGAAGCTTTCTTT
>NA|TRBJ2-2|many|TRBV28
CASSLERMDTGELFF
TGTGCCAGCAGTTTAGAGAGGATGGACACCGGGGAGCTGTTTTTT
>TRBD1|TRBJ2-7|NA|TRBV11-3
CASNPGTDHYEQYF
TGTGCCAGCAATCCCGGGACAGACCACTACGAGCAGTACTTC
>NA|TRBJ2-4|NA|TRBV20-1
CSAPTVGHIQYF
TGCAGTGCTCCAACAGTGGGACACATTCAGTACTTC
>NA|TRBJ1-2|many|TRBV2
CASSLQGSSYGYTF
TGTGCCAGCAGCCTACAGGGATCGAGCTATGGCTACACCTTC
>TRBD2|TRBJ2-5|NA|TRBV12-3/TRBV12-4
CASSLLSGLAQETQYF
TGTGCCAGCAGTTTATTGAGTGGACTAGCTCAAGAGACCCAGTACTTC
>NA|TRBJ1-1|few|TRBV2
CASSAELNTEAFF
TGTGCCAGCAGTGCCGAACTCAACACTGAAGCTTTCTTT
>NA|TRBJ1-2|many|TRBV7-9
CASSRTAFDGYTF
TGTGCCAGCAGCAGGACAGCCTTTGATGGCTACACCTTC
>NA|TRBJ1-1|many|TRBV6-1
CASRIPRGTEAFF
TGTGCCAGCAGGATTCCCAGGGGAACTGAAGCTTTCTTT
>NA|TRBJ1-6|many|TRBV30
CAEGRNSPLHF
TGTGCGGAGGGTCGGAATTCACCCCTCCACTTT
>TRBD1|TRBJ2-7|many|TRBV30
CAWTGQGRSYEQYF
TGTGCCTGGACAGGACAGGGGCGTTCCTACGAGCAGTACTTC
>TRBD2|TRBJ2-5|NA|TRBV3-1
CASSGGGSETQYF
TGTGCCAGCAGTGGCGGGGGGTCGGAGACCCAGTACTTC
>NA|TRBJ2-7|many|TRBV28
CASSLRGTSYEQYF
TGTGCCAGCAGTTTAAGAGGGACCTCCTACGAGCAGTACTTC
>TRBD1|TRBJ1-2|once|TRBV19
CASSMGQGAADYGYTF
TGTGCCAGTAGTATGGGACAGGGGGCGGCTGACTATGGCTACACCTTC
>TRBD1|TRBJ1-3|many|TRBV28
CASSPRQGISSGNTIYF
TGTGCCAGCAGTCCGCGACAGGGGATTAGCTCTGGAAACACCATATATTTT
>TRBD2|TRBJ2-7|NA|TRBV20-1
CSARGYSGRGYEQYF
TGCAGTGCTAGAGGCTATAGCGGGAGGGGCTACGAGCAGTACTTC
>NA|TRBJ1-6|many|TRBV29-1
CSVAGDSPLHF
TGCAGCGTTGCGGGGGATTCACCCCTCCACTTT
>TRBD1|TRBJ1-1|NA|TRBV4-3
CASSHPPGQGGDTEAFF
TGCGCCAGCAGCCACCCACCGGGACAGGGGGGGGACACTGAAGCTTTCTTT
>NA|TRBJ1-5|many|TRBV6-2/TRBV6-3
CASSTAWGNQPQHF
TGTGCCAGCAGTACCGCTTGGGGCAATCAGCCCCAGCATTTT
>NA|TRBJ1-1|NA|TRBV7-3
CASRGATNTEAFF
TGTGCCAGCAGGGGGGCCACCAACACTGAAGCTTTCTTT
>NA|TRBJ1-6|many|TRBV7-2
CASSLARIDSPLHF
TGTGCCAGCAGCTTAGCCAGGATAGATTCACCCCTCCACTTT
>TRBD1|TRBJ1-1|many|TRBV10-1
CASSESTGGGTEAFF
TGCGCCAGCAGTGAGAGTACAGGGGGTGGCACTGAAGCTTTCTTT
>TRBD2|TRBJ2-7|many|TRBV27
CASSKRLAGFSYEQYF
TGTGCCAGCAGTAAACGACTAGCGGGGTTCTCCTACGAGCAGTACTTC
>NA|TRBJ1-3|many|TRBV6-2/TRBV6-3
CASSRGRMYGNTIYF
TGTGCCAGCAGCCGCGGCAGGATGTACGGAAACACCATATATTTT
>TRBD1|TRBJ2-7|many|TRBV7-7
CASSSGTGGSYEQYF
TGTGCCAGCAGTTCCGGGACAGGGGGCTCCTACGAGCAGTACTTC
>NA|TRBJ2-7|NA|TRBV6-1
CASSARETYEQYF
TGTGCCAGCAGTGCCAGGGAAACCTACGAGCAGTACTTC
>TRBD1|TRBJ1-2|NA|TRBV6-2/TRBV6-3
CASRLRDRPLRGYTF
TGTGCCAGCAGACTCCGGGACAGGCCTCTGAGGGGCTACACCTTC
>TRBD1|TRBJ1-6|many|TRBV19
CASSAGQGFSNSPLHF
TGTGCCAGTAGTGCGGGACAGGGGTTTTCGAATTCACCCCTCCACTTT
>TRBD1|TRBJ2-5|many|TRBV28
CASDRGLETQYF
TGTGCCAGCGACAGGGGGCTGGAGACCCAGTACTTC
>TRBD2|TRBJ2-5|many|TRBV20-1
CSGRDDGRAGETQYF
TGCAGTGGAAGGGATGACGGGAGGGCCGGGGAGACCCAGTACTTC
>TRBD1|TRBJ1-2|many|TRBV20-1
CSARPMDRGESGYTF
TGCAGTGCCCGACCTATGGACAGGGGGGAGAGTGGCTACACCTTC
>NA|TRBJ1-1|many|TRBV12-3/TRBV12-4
CASSLASQNTEAFF
TGTGCCAGCAGTTTAGCGTCACAGAACACTGAAGCTTTCTTT
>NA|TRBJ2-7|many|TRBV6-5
CASSYSRYGEQYF
TGTGCCAGCAGTTACTCGCGCTATGGCGAGCAGTACTTC
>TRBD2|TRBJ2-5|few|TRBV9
CASSVGIPSFWRGGVSVETQYF
TGTGCCAGCAGCGTAGGTATTCCCTCCTTCTGGCGGGGGGGCGTTTCCGTCGAGACCCAGTACTTC
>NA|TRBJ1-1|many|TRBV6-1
CASSQGGGSEAFF
TGTGCCAGCAGCCAAGGGGGAGGCTCTGAAGCTTTCTTT
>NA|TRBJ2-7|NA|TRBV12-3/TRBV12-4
CASSEATYSYEQYF
TGTGCCAGCAGTGAAGCAACGTACAGCTACGAGCAGTACTTC
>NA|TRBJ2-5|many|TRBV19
CASSIDYPGETQYF
TGTGCCAGTAGTATTGACTACCCCGGGGAGACCCAGTACTTC
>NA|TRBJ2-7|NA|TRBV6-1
CASRWVGLYEQYF
TGTGCCAGCAGGTGGGTTGGCCTCTACGAGCAGTACTTC
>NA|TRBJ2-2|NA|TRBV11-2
CASSLGGKTGRNTGELFF
TGTGCCAGCAGCTTAGGAGGGAAAACAGGGAGGAACACCGGGGAGCTGTTTTTT
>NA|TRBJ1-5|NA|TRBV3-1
CASSQNSGQTYQPQHF
TGTGCCAGCAGCCAGAATTCGGGTCAAACTTATCAGCCCCAGCATTTT
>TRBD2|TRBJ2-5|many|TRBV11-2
CASSIRLAGGPGTQYF
TGTGCCAGCAGCATACGACTAGCGGGAGGTCCCGGGACCCAGTACTTC
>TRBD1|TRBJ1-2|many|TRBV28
CASKPTGSIRGYTF
TGTGCCAGCAAACCGACAGGGAGTATTCGCGGCTACACCTTC
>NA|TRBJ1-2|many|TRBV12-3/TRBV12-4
CASSQSTNGYTF
TGTGCCAGCAGTCAGAGCACTAATGGCTACACCTTC
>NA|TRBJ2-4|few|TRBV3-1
CASSKGTGTGGLAKNIQYF
TGTGCCAGCAGCAAGGGAACAGGGACGGGGGGTTTAGCCAAAAACATTCAGTACTTC
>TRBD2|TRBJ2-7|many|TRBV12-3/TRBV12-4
CASSSGSSGRALGEQYF
TGTGCCAGCAGTTCCGGGTCTAGCGGGAGGGCCCTCGGCGAGCAGTACTTC